This is a list of T cell receptor beta chains from one sample in a study of cytomegalovirus exposure and HLA in healthy donors. Clones were sequenced by immunoSEQ multiplex PCR, and TCRdb holds only the in-frame ones, with some missing. The table has under 90,000 clones, around 75% seen once. Sequenced: PBMCs. The receptor set was obtained from a woman between 40 and 55 years old in good health and CMV-seronegative. Each CDR3 is given with its conserved first and last residue. The order of the fields is clone size, V gene, D gene, J gene, CDR3 protein, CDR3 DNA. D genes are given only for firm matches. Size tells how often a clone was seen (once, few, many) or the class of an expanded clone, and some rows leave it out.

abundance: -; v_gene: TRBV27; d_gene: -; j_gene: TRBJ2-7; CDR3aa: CASSPQRGTASYEQYF; CDR3nt: TGTGCCAGCAGTCCTCAGCGCGGGACAGCGTCCTACGAGCAGTACTTC
abundance: -; v_gene: TRBV7-2; d_gene: TRBD2; j_gene: TRBJ2-5; CDR3aa: CASSLAGGLGETQYF; CDR3nt: TGTGCCAGCAGCTTGGCGGGAGGGCTTGGAGAGACCCAGTACTTC
abundance: -; v_gene: TRBV10-2; d_gene: TRBD2; j_gene: TRBJ2-7; CDR3aa: CASSKQREGPYEQYF; CDR3nt: TGCGCCAGCAGCAAGCAGCGGGAGGGCCCTTACGAGCAGTACTTC
abundance: -; v_gene: TRBV4-3; d_gene: -; j_gene: TRBJ2-1; CDR3aa: CASSQDYEIFNEQFF; CDR3nt: TGCGCCAGCAGCCAAGATTACGAGATCTTCAATGAGCAGTTCTTC
abundance: -; v_gene: TRBV6-5; d_gene: -; j_gene: TRBJ2-5; CDR3aa: CASSYNGEETQYF; CDR3nt: TGTGCCAGCAGTTACAACGGGGAAGAGACCCAGTACTTC
abundance: -; v_gene: TRBV4-1; d_gene: -; j_gene: TRBJ2-3; CDR3aa: CASSQAGIFSDTQYF; CDR3nt: TGCGCCAGCAGCCAAGCAGGGATCTTCTCAGATACGCAGTATTTT
abundance: -; v_gene: TRBV11-3; d_gene: -; j_gene: TRBJ2-7; CDR3aa: CASSLRGSYEQYF; CDR3nt: TGTGCCAGCAGCCTAAGGGGCTCCTACGAGCAGTACTTC
abundance: -; v_gene: TRBV4-2; d_gene: TRBD2; j_gene: TRBJ2-2; CDR3aa: CASSPRDYNTGELFF; CDR3nt: TGTGCCAGCAGCCCTCGGGACTACAACACCGGGGAGCTGTTTTTT
abundance: -; v_gene: TRBV27; d_gene: TRBD2; j_gene: TRBJ2-1; CDR3aa: CASSLKRGSYNEQFF; CDR3nt: TGTGCCAGCAGTTTAAAGCGGGGGTCCTACAATGAGCAGTTCTTC
abundance: -; v_gene: TRBV4-1; d_gene: -; j_gene: TRBJ2-5; CDR3aa: CASSQDYRLSETQYF; CDR3nt: TGCGCCAGCAGCCAAGACTACAGGCTTAGCGAGACCCAGTACTTC
abundance: -; v_gene: TRBV13; d_gene: -; j_gene: TRBJ2-3; CDR3aa: CASRTLAVGGPPTDTQYF; CDR3nt: TGTGCCAGCAGGACCCTAGCGGTGGGGGGCCCACCCACAGATACGCAGTATTTT
abundance: once; v_gene: TRBV7-9; d_gene: -; j_gene: TRBJ1-2; CDR3aa: CASSLGRVANYGYTF; CDR3nt: TGTGCCAGCAGCTTAGGGAGGGTCGCTAACTATGGCTACACCTTC
abundance: -; v_gene: TRBV27; d_gene: -; j_gene: TRBJ2-3; CDR3aa: CASRAMDWLDTQYF; CDR3nt: TGTGCCAGTAGGGCGATGGACTGGCTGGATACGCAGTATTTT
abundance: few; v_gene: TRBV2; d_gene: TRBD2; j_gene: TRBJ2-3; CDR3aa: CASTPFRTSGVISTDTQYF; CDR3nt: TGTGCCAGCACCCCTTTCAGGACTAGCGGGGTGATTAGCACAGATACGCAGTATTTT
abundance: -; v_gene: TRBV5-6; d_gene: TRBD1; j_gene: TRBJ2-1; CDR3aa: CASSPETGGAYNEQFF; CDR3nt: TGTGCCAGCAGCCCGGAAACAGGGGGCGCTTACAATGAGCAGTTCTTC
abundance: -; v_gene: TRBV30; d_gene: TRBD2; j_gene: TRBJ2-7; CDR3aa: CAYTTRLAGVYAYEQYF; CDR3nt: TGTGCCTACACCACCAGACTAGCGGGAGTCTACGCCTACGAGCAGTACTTC
abundance: -; v_gene: TRBV5-1; d_gene: -; j_gene: TRBJ1-1; CDR3aa: CASSSGQAMNTEAFF; CDR3nt: TGCGCCAGCAGCTCAGGGCAGGCCATGAACACTGAAGCTTTCTTT
abundance: few; v_gene: TRBV5-6; d_gene: TRBD2; j_gene: TRBJ2-3; CDR3aa: CASSLALAGADTQYF; CDR3nt: TGTGCCAGCAGCTTGGCGCTAGCGGGAGCAGATACGCAGTATTTT